The rows below give T cell receptor beta chains drawn from one sample of a study of T cells in Graves' hyperthyroidism and ophthalmopathy. In TCRdb, the multiplex PCR reads were re-called with MiXCR into one record per CDR3 protein. Among 500,000 to 550,000 distinct CDR3 sequences listed, about 20% were seen once. Source material: blood. These receptors originate from a man in his forties with Graves' ophthalmopathy. The CDR3 runs from the conserved cysteine through the conserved F or W. The order of the fields is J gene, D gene, V gene, clone size, CDR3 DNA, CDR3 protein. The D gene is left open where the match is weak. The size field is filled for only some rows; it gives once, few, many or a size class.

TRBJ2-5 | - | TRBV13 | - | TGTGCCAGCAGCTTAGGGGGGGAGATTCGACCGTACTTC | CASSLGGEIRPYF
TRBJ2-1 | TRBD2 | TRBV30 | - | TGTGCCTGGGGGGGGGTTTTCGGGAATGAGCAGTTCTTC | CAWGGVFGNEQFF
TRBJ1-2 | - | TRBV4-3 | few | TGCGCCAGCAGCCAAGATCCGGTATGGGGCTACACCTTC | CASSQDPVWGYTF
TRBJ2-1 | TRBD1 | TRBV9 | few | TGTGCCAGCCCCCATTCGGACAGGGCCTACAATGAGCAGTTCTTC | CASPHSDRAYNEQFF
TRBJ2-5 | - | TRBV15 | few | TGTGCCACCAGCAGAGACGGGACCCAGTACTTC | CATSRDGTQYF
TRBJ1-1 | TRBD1 | TRBV5-1 | - | TGCGCCAGCACAGGACAGGGGGCCACTGAAGCTTTCTTT | CASTGQGATEAFF
TRBJ2-7 | - | TRBV7-2 | many | TGTGCCAGCAGCCTTTGGGGCGAGCAGTACTTC | CASSLWGEQYF
TRBJ2-7 | TRBD2 | TRBV5-4 | - | TGTGCCAGCAGCTTGTTCTCACCTATGACTAGCTGGAGCTCCTACGAGCAGTACTTC | CASSLFSPMTSWSSYEQYF
TRBJ1-4 | - | TRBV7-9 | - | TGTGCCAGCAGCTTAGGTCTCGGAGGAAAACTGTTTTTT | CASSLGLGGKLFF
TRBJ2-2 | - | TRBV7-2 | many | TGTGCCAGCAGCAAGGAGGCTCGAAACACCGGGGAGCTGTTTTTT | CASSKEARNTGELFF
TRBJ2-2 | TRBD2 | TRBV7-2 | many | TGTGCCAGCAGTCTTTTAGGGACTAGCACCGGGGAGCTGTTTTTT | CASSLLGTSTGELFF
TRBJ2-6 | TRBD2 | TRBV7-3 | - | TGTGCCAGCAGCTCCAGCGGGGTTGGGGCCAACGTCCTGACTTTC | CASSSSGVGANVLTF
TRBJ2-2 | TRBD1 | TRBV4-2 | - | TGTGCCAGCAGCGAAAACAGGGGGATCGGCACCGGGGAGCTGTTTTTT | CASSENRGIGTGELFF
TRBJ2-7 | TRBD2 | TRBV19 | few | TGTGCCAGTAGTAGTGGAACTAGCGTAAATTACGAGCAGTACTTC | CASSSGTSVNYEQYF
TRBJ2-1 | TRBD2 | TRBV7-8 | many | TGTGCCAGCAGCTATAGCGGGGTAAGGAATGAGCAGTTCTTC | CASSYSGVRNEQFF
TRBJ1-1 | TRBD1 | TRBV9 | - | TGTGCCAGCAGCGCAGGGGGGCAAGACACTGAAGCTTTCTTT | CASSAGGQDTEAFF
TRBJ1-2 | TRBD1 | TRBV4-1 | - | TGCGCCAGCAGCCAAGGGACAGGTGTAAGCTATGGCTACACCTTC | CASSQGTGVSYGYTF
TRBJ2-1 | - | TRBV6-1 | - | TGTGCCAGCAGTGAGACAGGCTTTGATGAGCAGTTCTTC | CASSETGFDEQFF
TRBJ2-7 | - | TRBV4-1 | - | TGCGCCAGCAGCCAAATAGCGGATAGCTCCTACGAGCAGTACTTC | CASSQIADSSYEQYF
TRBJ2-2 | TRBD2 | TRBV7-8 | - | TGTGCCAGCAGTTCCATAGCGGGAGGTACCACCGGGGAGCTGTTTTTT | CASSSIAGGTTGELFF
TRBJ2-3 | - | TRBV20-1 | few | TGCAGTGCTAGCGGAGGAGGGCGCACAGATACGCAGTATTTT | CSASGGGRTDTQYF
TRBJ2-1 | - | TRBV29-1 | once | TGCAGCGTTCAAGAGGGAGAGCAGTTCTTC | CSVQEGEQFF
TRBJ2-3 | - | TRBV5-6 | - | TGTGCCAGCAGCTTGGACAGGGGAGGTACGCAGTATTTT | CASSLDRGGTQYF
TRBJ2-3 | - | TRBV27 | few | TGTGCCAGCAGTACGGCAGATACGCAGTATTTT | CASSTADTQYF
TRBJ1-2 | - | TRBV19 | - | TGTGCCAGTAGTTTCCAACCTAACTATGGCTACACCTTC | CASSFQPNYGYTF
TRBJ2-1 | TRBD1 | TRBV9 | - | TGTGCCAGCAGCTTTCCAGACAGGGGGAGTACAGATGAGCAGTTCTTC | CASSFPDRGSTDEQFF
TRBJ1-6 | - | TRBV28 | few | TGTGCCAGCAGACCGACTAATTCACCCCTCCACTTT | CASRPTNSPLHF
TRBJ2-2 | - | TRBV6-1 | - | TGTGCCAGCAGTGAAGTTCGGGTTAGGGAGCTGTTTTTT | CASSEVRVRELFF
TRBJ2-3 | - | TRBV2 | many | TGTGCCAGCAGCCGAGAGGGAGTAACGACAGATACGCAGTATTTT | CASSREGVTTDTQYF
TRBJ2-1 | TRBD2 | TRBV7-2 | - | TGTGCCAGCAGCTTAGCAGCGGGAGGGGCCAATGAGCAGTTCTTC | CASSLAAGGANEQFF
TRBJ1-5 | - | TRBV2 | - | TGTGCCAGCAGTGAAGGTTACCAGCCCCAGCATTTT | CASSEGYQPQHF
TRBJ1-3 | - | TRBV28 | few | TGTGCCAGCAGTTCTGGGCCGTACTCTGGAAACACCATATATTTT | CASSSGPYSGNTIYF
TRBJ1-2 | TRBD1 | TRBV5-1 | many | TGCGCCAGCAGCCTCGGACAGGGGGCGCCGGGCTACACCTTC | CASSLGQGAPGYTF
TRBJ2-7 | TRBD1 | TRBV28 | many | TGTGCCAGCAGTTTCGGGACAGGGGGCATCAAGCAGTACTTC | CASSFGTGGIKQYF
TRBJ2-7 | TRBD1 | TRBV20-1 | many | TGCAGTGCTTCGGACAGGGGGCGAATCGGTAACGAGCAGTACTTC | CSASDRGRIGNEQYF
TRBJ1-2 | - | TRBV20-1 | - | TGCAGTGCTAGATCGAACTCATATGGGGGAGGCGGCTACACCTTC | CSARSNSYGGGGYTF
TRBJ2-5 | TRBD2 | TRBV6-6 | - | TGTGCCAGCAGTTACCGGGGGGTGCCCGAGACCCAGTACTTC | CASSYRGVPETQYF
TRBJ1-2 | TRBD1 | TRBV6-1 | many | TGTGCCAGCAGTGAAGAACAAGGCGGGACAGGAGGGTATAGCTACACCTTC | CASSEEQGGTGGYSYTF
TRBJ2-5 | - | TRBV5-5 | many | TGTGCCAGCAGCTCCACGGGACAAGAGACCCAGTACTTC | CASSSTGQETQYF
TRBJ1-5 | - | TRBV28 | few | TGTGCCATCGCCCCTCCTTATCAGCCCCAGCATTTT | CAIAPPYQPQHF
TRBJ2-2 | - | TRBV6-2/TRBV6-3 | - | TGTGCCAGCAGTTACGGGAAGATTGGGGGCGGTTTTTTTGGGACCGGGGAGCTGTTTTTT | CASSYGKIGGGFFGTGELFF
TRBJ1-1 | - | TRBV18 | many | TGTGCCAGCAGCTCGGACAGAAACACTGAAGCTTTCTTT | CASSSDRNTEAFF
TRBJ1-1 | TRBD1 | TRBV2 | many | TGTGCCGGCGGACAGGGGGTGACTGAAGCTTTCTTT | CAGGQGVTEAFF
TRBJ2-7 | TRBD2 | TRBV9 | few | TGTGCCAGCAGCGCGGGGACTAGCGGTTACTACGAGCAGTACTTC | CASSAGTSGYYEQYF
TRBJ1-4 | - | TRBV3-1 | few | TGTGCCAGCAGCCAAGAGGCGAATGAAAAACTGTTTTTT | CASSQEANEKLFF
TRBJ2-4 | TRBD2 | TRBV7-8 | few | TGTGCCAGCAGCTCCCCGGGACTAGCGGACGCCAAAAACATTCAGTACTTC | CASSSPGLADAKNIQYF
TRBJ2-7 | TRBD2 | TRBV10-1 | - | TGCGCCAGCAGTCGACTAGCGGGGGGGCCTCCGTCCTACGAGCAGTACTTC | CASSRLAGGPPSYEQYF
TRBJ1-1 | - | TRBV28 | - | TGTGCCAGCAGTATTGGACAGTTCACTGAAGCTTTCTTT | CASSIGQFTEAFF
TRBJ2-2 | TRBD2 | TRBV7-9 | once | TGTGCCAGCAGCTTAGTTGCGGGGGGGCTGTTTTTT | CASSLVAGGLFF
TRBJ2-1 | TRBD2 | TRBV6-2/TRBV6-3 | few | TGTGCCAGCAGACGGATTCTAGCGGGAGGGGGTAATGAGCAGTTCTTC | CASRRILAGGGNEQFF
TRBJ2-1 | TRBD1 | TRBV20-1 | - | TGCAGTGCCTGGGACAGTCCAACGGATGAGCAGTTCTTC | CSAWDSPTDEQFF
TRBJ2-7 | TRBD2 | TRBV12-3/TRBV12-4 | few | TGTGCCAGCAGACCTAGCGGGGGGGCCGGATACGAGCAGTACTTC | CASRPSGGAGYEQYF
TRBJ2-2 | - | TRBV7-2 | few | TGTGCCAGCAGCTTAGACCACTCTGACGGGGAGCTGTTTTTT | CASSLDHSDGELFF
TRBJ2-3 | TRBD2 | TRBV7-8 | - | TGTGCCAGCAGCCCTAGCGGGGGGCGGGATACGCAGTATTTT | CASSPSGGRDTQYF
TRBJ2-1 | TRBD1 | TRBV28 | many | TGTGCCAGCAGAGAGACAGGGGAACGCAATGAGCAGTTCTTC | CASRETGERNEQFF
TRBJ2-7 | TRBD1 | TRBV6-1 | many | TGTGCCAGCAGACCCCAAGGGACAGGGAAACCCTACGAGCAGTACTTC | CASRPQGTGKPYEQYF
TRBJ2-7 | TRBD1 | TRBV2 | many | TGTGCCAGCAGTTACGGGACAGCTTACGAGCAGTACTTC | CASSYGTAYEQYF
TRBJ1-6 | - | TRBV11-2 | many | TGTGCCAGCAGCTTAGGGGGCACCAATTCACCCCTCCACTTT | CASSLGGTNSPLHF